This paragraph covers one T cell receptor (beta chain) sequence. It lacks a known antigen. No per-base quality is available; no much larger clone lies one base away. The sample originates from a study of beta chain features in type 1 diabetes (dated by TCRdb to 2016 to 2018). For the wider study: Mean age, gender distribution, total cell number and subset yield did not differ between patients and healthy donors. A total of 107,917,701 sorted cells were examined across all samples, and a strong correlation was observed between cell number per subset and RNA yield. In the study, recently diagnosed type 1 diabetes patients and matched healthy donors were compared on the TCRB repertoires of their sorted circulating CD4+ T cell subsets. Naive and central memory subsets were obtained from all 30 or so donors, but regulatory and stem cell-like memory subsets were isolated from only 8 patients and roughly eight healthy donors. Study-wide findings and limitations: Patients with type 1 diabetes made fewer insertions and deleted more nucleotides at VDJ recombination sites, implying thymic rearrangement abnormalities. Only small numbers of individuals were included in the HLA sub-analyses, which left unresolved whether HLA type had any influence on TCRB rearrangement. PCR might favor shorter templates, but patient and control samples were amplified and corrected together, so any skew would affect both groups equally. A moderate but significant shortening of TCRB CDR3 length was observed in type 1 diabetes patients in all four CD4+ subsets. Naive, central memory and regulatory TCRB repertoires appeared to be more alike among patients than among healthy donors. Because cDNA was sequenced instead of genomic DNA, highly expressing activated cells could be over-represented, though the groups showed no difference in activation or CD3 levels.

Each donor gave one peripheral blood draw, averaging approximately 110 mL, which was collected into heparinised tubes. Using a panel that included CD45RO, CCR7, CD25, CD127, CD95 and CD27, naive, central memory, regulatory and stem cell-like memory CD4+ T cells were sorted on a BD FACSAria II. A purity above 95% was achieved for all sorted populations. Right away, PBMCs were isolated by Lymphoprep density gradient centrifugation and were stained directly, with no culture step. So that batch effects would be minimized, each experiment stained and sorted samples in pairs, pairing one healthy donor with one patient. All of the isolated RNA was reverse transcribed with the High Capacity cDNA Reverse Transcription Kit, so expressed TCRB transcripts were sequenced. Deep immunoSEQ sequencing was performed on naive, central memory and regulatory T cell samples, with an average of around 3.4 million total reads per sample. Sorted cells were lysed in RLT buffer and RNA was extracted with DNase-treated RNeasy Micro or Mini kits, depending on cell number. Each cell subset was processed separately to prevent cross-contamination, with patient and healthy donor samples processed together. The immunoSEQ multiplex PCR was used to amplify TCRB sequences from cDNA, yielding 87-bp fragments that span the CDR3 region. Amplicons were sequenced on the Illumina HiSeq platform. The original pipeline was this. Synthetic template baselines were used to correct PCR bias computationally, reads within Hamming distance 2 were collapsed together, and singletons that could not be merged were discarded. By aligning reads against IMGT, V, D and J genes, CDR3 length, and insertions or deletions at six rearrangement sites were assigned. Clonotype counts were normalized to sorted cell number within each subset before computing true diversity and Gini coefficients with the tcR R package. The overlap coefficient, calculated on TCRB nucleotide sequences, was used to quantify repertoire sharing. Out-of-frame TCRB sequences from naive cells were analyzed as a proxy for the pre-selection repertoire. TCRdb holds this immuneACCESS table with in-frame rearrangements only. Some clones are missing; in checked studies, unresolved V genes explain under half, and the rest has no known cause. V and J calls and clone size are as listed in that table; D and trimming were resolved from the DNA. Within this sample are 250,000 to 300,000 clones, with roughly a quarter of them counted one time only. About 0.012% of the sample is held by the ten biggest clonotypes.

V and J are truncated by 3 bases and 9 bases respectively, leaving an intervening sequence of 9 bases. The CDR3 starts with the cysteine, ends with the phenylalanine, and has 12 residues. The entry retains the CDR3 DNA only, 36 bases that are in frame from base 1. CDR1 and CDR2 (SGHTA, FQGNSA) derive from the germline V gene. The sequencing sample was made of naive CD4+ T cells from blood. Taken with the paper, the label for cell subset or site translates to: true naive CD4+ T cells. The source is a woman under 40 with type 1 diabetes. This chain joins TRBV7-2 to TRBJ2-1; a tentative D call is TRBD2 (6 bases match). The CDR3 corresponds to CASSFLEGEQFF. Read as DNA, the sequence is TGTGCCAGCAGCTTCTTGGAGGGTGAGCAGTTCTTC.